The T cell receptor (beta chain) described here comes from a study of blood T cell repertoires in COVID-19. Study summary: In each case, the material was cDNA or gDNA derived from T cells, B-cell-depleted T cells, or PBMCs.

Here immunoSEQ multiplex PCR was the method, and the copy in TCRdb shows in-frame clones only, minus some. The data hold 300,000 to 400,000 clones, with around nine tenths observed a single time. The CDR3 covers 16 residues. CDR1 and CDR2 from the germline V gene are LGHNT and FRNRAP. Material: peripheral blood. The chain employs TRBV12-5 and TRBJ1-3; D is ambiguous. This receptor was obtained from a human donor in a cohort sampled during active COVID-19. DNA for the CDR3: TGTGCGAGTCGGGGAATCGATAGTTACTCTGGAAACACCATATATTTT. As protein: CASRGIDSYSGNTIYF.